These 27 T cell receptor beta chains share one sample of origin, sequenced in a study of blood T cell repertoires in COVID-19. Generated by immunoSEQ multiplex PCR, the TCRdb table keeps only in-frame clones and is missing some. The sample has 200,000 to 250,000 clones, under 90% seen once. Sequenced: peripheral blood. The receptors stem from a man aged 50 to 60 with acute or convalescent COVID-19.

The genes are TRBV7-3 and TRBJ2-3, with D possibly TRBD2 on 6 matching bases. Germline V gives CDR1 SGHTA, CDR2 FQGTGA. Between the trimmed V and J ends, which lost 5 bases and 6 bases, there was a span of 15 bases. This CDR3 contains 14 residues. The CDR3 region is CASSPPGLVDTQYF. CDR3 bases: TGTGCCAGCAGCCCCCCGGGACTCGTGGATACGCAGTATTTT.

V usage is TRBV6-5 and J usage is TRBJ1-3; D possibly corresponds to TRBD1 (5 bases). Per germline, CDR1 MNHEY and CDR2 SVGAGI. The CDR3 is 15 amino acids. Trimming removed 9 bases from V and 0 bases from J, with 15 bases in between. In DNA, the CDR3 is TGTGCCAGGGGGGGTTCGCGGGTCTCTGGAAACACCATATATTTT. The encoded protein is CARGGSRVSGNTIYF.

CDR3: CASRTETANQPQHF. Written as DNA, the CDR3 is TGTGCCAGCCGGACCGAGACAGCTAATCAGCCCCAGCATTTT. The rearrangement uses TRBV2 and TRBJ1-5; a weak D match, TRBD1 (5 bases). The CDR3 covers 14 residues. V was pared by 8 bases and J by 4 bases, with 15 bases between. Germline CDR1 and CDR2: SNHLY and FYNNEI.

This chain joins TRBV7-2 and TRBJ1-2; TRBD1 aligns across 9 bases. J was trimmed by 8 bases and V by 3 bases; bases with no gene match: 7. The CDR3 is made up of 14 amino acids. The germline V gene has CDR1 SGHTA and CDR2 FQGNSA. The CDR3 bases are TGTGCCAGCAGCTTCGGGACAGGGCCAAAAGGCTACACCTTC. Translating it yields CASSFGTGPKGYTF. The full variable domain, with the rest looked up from reference TRBV7-2 and TRBJ1-2, is GAGVSQSPSNKVTEKGKDVELRCDPISGHTALYWYRQSLGQGLEFLIYFQGNSAPDKSGLPSDRFSAERTGGSVSTLTIQRTQQEDSAVYLCASSFGTGPKGYTFGSGTRLTVV.

This clone was detected once. CDR3 loop: CASSYSNQGRSPLHF. CDR3 bases: TGTGCCAGCAGTTACTCGAACCAGGGGCGTTCACCCCTCCACTTT. The chain links TRBV6-5 to TRBJ1-6, with D possibly matching TRBD1 (6 bases). CDR3 size: 15 residues. Germline-derived CDR1 and CDR2 are MNHEY and SVGAGI. V lost 0 bases and J 9 bases, leaving 12 bases between the germline ends.

The chain combines TRBV9 with TRBJ1-5, with D possibly being TRBD1 (5 bases). The CDR3 is 15 amino acids. Germline V gene sequence: CDR1 SGDLS, CDR2 YYNGEE. Trimming removed 4 bases at V and 6 bases at J, with 17 bases between. CDR3 residues: CASSPRAGGSQPQHF. In DNA, the CDR3 is TGTGCCAGCAGCCCCCGGGCGGGGGGGAGTCAGCCCCAGCATTTT.

This clone has only a few counts. This chain connects TRBV2 to TRBJ1-6, with D unclear. The CDR3 length is 15 residues. Trimming took 5 bases from V and 1 from J, leaving 9 bases between them. Looked up from germline, CDR1 is SNHLY and CDR2 is FYNNEI. The CDR3 sequence is CASSWAGSYNSPLHF. The CDR3 nucleotides read TGTGCCAGCAGTTGGGCGGGGTCCTATAATTCACCCCTCCACTTT.

This chain links TRBV19 with TRBJ1-1; D unresolved. Trimming cost V 3 bases and J 1 base, with 15 bases left between them. Germline V gene data show CDR1 as LNHDA and CDR2 as SQIVND (reference sequence). This CDR3 spans 16 amino acids. CDR3 region: CASSMGGILANTEAFF. In DNA form, the CDR3 reads TGTGCCAGTAGTATGGGAGGGATATTGGCGAACACTGAAGCTTTCTTT.

The chain is built from TRBV6-5 and TRBJ1-6; D unclear. Trimming took off 8 bases at V and 8 bases at J, with 10 bases between the two ends. Germline V gives CDR1 MNHEY, CDR2 SVGAGI. The CDR3 extends over 12 amino acids. The CDR3 sequence: CASAAGYSPLHF. The CDR3 DNA is TGTGCCAGCGCGGCGGGGTATTCACCCCTCCACTTT.

The chain joins TRBV6-5 to TRBJ2-1; 13 nucleotides match TRBD2. This CDR3 region has 15 residues. Germline CDR1 reads MNHEY; CDR2 reads SVGAGI. V lost 5 bases, J lost 9 bases, and 7 bases stayed unmatched. DNA of the CDR3: TGTGCCAGCAGTCCCGGACTAGCGGGGGCGGTTGAGCAGTTCTTC. Protein product: CASSPGLAGAVEQFF.

This chain joins TRBV6-5 and TRBJ1-1; D remains ambiguous. The length of the CDR3 is 14 residues. Germline V gene sequence: CDR1 MNHEY, CDR2 SVGAGI. Trimming stripped 0 bases from V and 1 base from J, with 6 bases between. The DNA of the CDR3 is TGTGCCAGCAGTTACTCGGGAGGGAACACTGAAGCTTTCTTT. Amino acid sequence: CASSYSGGNTEAFF.

This chain uses TRBV27 with TRBJ2-2; 8 bases align to TRBD2. The CDR3 has 18 residues. V shed 6 bases, J shed 0 bases, and the junction held 12 bases outside the gene matches. Germline-derived CDR1 and CDR2 are MNHEY and SMNVEV (reference sequence). CDR3 DNA: TGTGCCAGCAGCCCCCTGGCCGGGGGGGCTGCGAACACCGGGGAGCTGTTTTTT. Translated: CASSPLAGGAANTGELFF.

V and J are TRBV29-1 and TRBJ1-3; 9 bases fit TRBD1. The CDR3 contains 13 residues. The germline CDR1 and CDR2 sequences are SQVTM and ANQGSEA. After removal of 7 bases from V and 4 bases from J, the junction contained 5 bases not matched to a gene. The CDR3 sequence: CSATTGGGNTIYF. The CDR3, as DNA: TGCAGCGCTACCACAGGGGGCGGAAACACCATATATTTT.

The V call is TRBV5-1, the J call TRBJ1-1; D is perhaps TRBD1 (5 bases). V was trimmed by 0 bases and J by 0 bases, leaving 9 bases between them. Per germline, CDR1 SGHRS and CDR2 YFSETQ. The CDR3 totals 15 residues. CDR3 amino acids: CASSLVSGMNTEAFF. The DNA for the CDR3 is TGCGCCAGCAGCTTGGTGTCAGGGATGAACACTGAAGCTTTCTTT.

The J gene is TRBJ1-6, the V gene TRBV25-1; D possibly corresponds to TRBD1 (5 bases). V lost 7 bases and J lost 4, with 14 bases in between. Germline values: CDR1 MGHDK, CDR2 SYGVNS. The CDR3 has 15 residues. DNA for the CDR3: TGTGCCAGCACCGAAGGGGCAGGGTATAATTCACCCCTCCACTTT. It specifies CASTEGAGYNSPLHF. Full variable domain (missing parts from reference TRBV25-1 and TRBJ1-6): EADIYQTPRYLVIGTGKKITLECSQTMGHDKMYWYQQDPGMELHLIHYSYGVNSTEKGDLSSESTVSRIRTEHFPLTLESARPSHTSQYLCASTEGAGYNSPLHFGNGTRLTVT.

This chain connects TRBV19 to TRBJ1-2; weak D call: TRBD1 (5 bases). Per germline, CDR1 LNHDA and CDR2 SQIVND (reference sequence). Trimming pared 5 bases from V and 6 bases from J, leaving 19 bases between. The CDR3 totals 15 residues. The chain's CDR3 is CASSLAGAGSDGYTF. CDR3 DNA sequence: TGTGCCAGTAGTCTCGCCGGGGCCGGGAGTGATGGCTACACCTTC. The whole variable domain, filled in from reference TRBV19 and TRBJ1-2, reads DGGITQSPKYLFRKEGQNVTLSCEQNLNHDAMYWYRQDPGQGLRLIYYSQIVNDFQKGDIAEGYSVSREKKESFPLTVTSAQKNPTAFYLCASSLAGAGSDGYTFGSGTRLTVV.

This clone was observed a single time. Here the CDR3 reads CASSLAMVEQFF. In nucleotides, the CDR3 is TGTGCCAGCAGCTTGGCTATGGTTGAGCAGTTCTTC. The chain is built from TRBV5-5 and TRBJ2-1; no firm D call. The CDR3 runs to 12 residues. Trimming removed 0 bases at V and 9 bases at J, with 7 bases between. Per the germline V gene, CDR1 is SGHKS and CDR2 is YYEKEE (reference sequence). The full variable domain, in which reference TRBV5-5 and TRBJ2-1 provide the parts outside the CDR3, is DAGVTQSPTHLIKTRGQQVTLRCSPISGHKSVSWYQQVLGQGPQFIFQYYEKEERGRGNFPDRFSARQFPNYSSELNVNALLLGDSALYLCASSLAMVEQFFGPGTRLTVL.

The rearrangement uses TRBV5-5 and TRBJ1-1; D gene ambiguous. Trimming took off 1 base at V and 1 base at J, with 8 bases between the two ends. The CDR3 has 14 residues. Germline lookup yields CDR1 SGHKS and CDR2 YYEKEE (reference sequence). The CDR3 is CASSLQVSNTEAFF. CDR3 nucleotides: TGTGCCAGCAGCTTGCAGGTATCGAACACTGAAGCTTTCTTT.

The chain employs TRBV27 and TRBJ1-4; 7 bases align to TRBD1. V lost 5 bases and J lost 7; bases outside the gene matches: 4. The CDR3 spans 13 residues. Germline loops: CDR1 MNHEY, CDR2 SMNVEV (reference sequence). The CDR3 protein is CASSRGTVEKLFF. As DNA, the CDR3 is TGTGCCAGCAGTCGCGGGACAGTTGAAAAACTGTTTTTT.

V is TRBV6-5 and J is TRBJ2-7; D is perhaps TRBD1 (5 bases). Germline V lookup: CDR1 MNHEY, CDR2 SVGAGI. Trimming removed 1 base at V and 2 bases at J, with 9 bases between. The CDR3 is 14 residues long. The CDR3 loop is CASSYWQGAYEQYF. Here the CDR3 DNA reads TGTGCCAGCAGTTACTGGCAGGGCGCCTACGAGCAGTACTTC.

The count of this clone is one. The rearrangement joins TRBV5-1 to TRBJ2-2; TRBD1 matches 9 bases. Germline assignment: CDR1 SGHRS and CDR2 YFSETQ. V was clipped by 4 bases and J by 6 bases; unmatched bases: 7. The CDR3 runs to 15 residues. This CDR3 reads CASSTRTGDAGELFF. CDR3 nucleotide sequence: TGCGCCAGCAGCACAAGGACAGGGGATGCCGGGGAGCTGTTTTTT. The full variable domain, its missing parts supplied by reference TRBV5-1 and TRBJ2-2, is KAGVTQTPRYLIKTRGQQVTLSCSPISGHRSVSWYQQTPGQGLQFLFEYFSETQRNKGNFPGRFSGRQFSNSRSEMNVSTLELGDSALYLCASSTRTGDAGELFFGEGSRLTVL.

The rearrangement joins TRBV6-6 to TRBJ1-3; no reliable D call. The CDR3 sequence is 14 residues long. Deletions cut 7 bases from V and 1 base from J, with 11 bases between. Germline V gene data show CDR1 as MNHNY and CDR2 as SVGAGI (reference sequence). The CDR3 region is CASMFRSSGNTIYF. The CDR3 region has the DNA TGTGCCAGCATGTTCCGGTCGTCTGGAAACACCATATATTTT.

The genes are TRBV27 and TRBJ1-1; D might be TRBD1 (5 bases). Germline loops: CDR1 MNHEY, CDR2 SMNVEV (reference sequence). CDR3 length: 14 amino acids. The ends were cut back, 3 bases at V and 4 bases at J, with 12 bases in the middle. The DNA of the CDR3 is TGTGCCAGCAGTTTGCAGGGTCCTCCCACTGAAGCTTTCTTT. Its translation is CASSLQGPPTEAFF.

The chain couples TRBV11-2 to TRBJ1-2; 7 bases fit TRBD1. Germline CDR1 is SGHAT and CDR2 is FQNNGV. CDR3 length: 15 residues. The V segment lost 4 bases and the J segment 2 bases; nucleotides outside the gene matches: 7. The CDR3 here is CASSSKLTGNYGYTF. As DNA, the CDR3 is TGTGCCAGCAGCTCCAAATTGACAGGGAACTATGGCTACACCTTC.

J is TRBJ1-4 and V is TRBV29-1, with 9 bases aligning to TRBD1. There are 12 residues in the CDR3. V was clipped by 7 bases and J by 6 bases; unmatched bases: 3. CDR1 is SQVTM, CDR2 ANQGSEA, per germline. CDR3 DNA: TGCAGCGCCCGGGACAGGGATGAAAAACTGTTTTTT. Protein: CSARDRDEKLFF.

CDR3 in DNA: TGTGCCAGCAGTGAAGGACTAGCGGGGCCTCAAGAGACCCAGTACTTC. This encodes CASSEGLAGPQETQYF. This chain uses TRBV6-1 with TRBJ2-5, with 11 bases that match TRBD2. CDR1 and CDR2 (germline): MNHNS, SASEGT. V was clipped by 1 base and J by 2 bases; unmatched bases: 3. This CDR3 spans 16 amino acids.

The chain is built from TRBV5-1 and TRBJ1-2, with a possible D match to TRBD1 (5 bases). CDR3 length: 14 amino acids. Germline lookup yields CDR1 SGHRS and CDR2 YFSETQ. The V gene lost 7 bases and the J gene lost 8 bases, with 21 bases spanning the gap. The CDR3 DNA is TGCGCCAGCCATGGAACTACATCCCGGGGGGGCTACACCTTC. The encoded protein is CASHGTTSRGGYTF.